A single sample gave rise to the 6 T cell receptor beta chains below, sequenced in a study of cytomegalovirus exposure and HLA in healthy donors (dated by TCRdb to the late 2010s). Libraries were made using the immunoSEQ multiplex PCR assay. The multiplex PCR relied on a mix of 60 forward primers for TCR Vbeta segments and 13 reverse primers for TCR Jbeta segments. The immuneACCESS repertoire file appears here via TCRdb, limited to in-frame rearrangements. These files lack a portion of the clones; in checked studies, under half of the deficit traces to unresolved V genes, and the cause of the others is not known. This sample is represented by around 200,000 clones; around 83% of them were singletons. The ten largest make up around 1.2% of the sample. Sequenced: PBMCs. The receptors shown here come from a girl aged 2-10 years in good health and CMV-seropositive.

This clone was observed a few times. This chain uses TRBV6-6 with TRBJ2-1; D is ambiguous. The CDR3 runs to 13 residues. V was clipped by 6 bases and J by 8 bases, with 14 bases between them. Per the germline V gene, CDR1 is MNHNY and CDR2 is SVGAGI (reference sequence). CDR3 sequence (DNA): TGTGCCAGCAGCCGGTGGTGGGCCCATGAGCAGTTCTTC. It yields the protein CASSRWWAHEQFF.

The chain uses TRBV6-1 and TRBJ1-4; the match to TRBD1 covers 8 bases. V gave up 8 bases and J gave up 7 bases; unmatched junction bases: 6. The CDR3 is 13 residues long. Germline CDR1 and CDR2: MNHNS and SASEGT. CDR3 coding DNA: TGTGCCAGCGGGGGGACAGGAGCTGAAAAACTGTTTTTT. Translating it yields CASGGTGAEKLFF.

This chain links TRBV30 with TRBJ1-2; TRBD1 aligns across 9 bases. Trimming took 4 bases from V and 4 from J; bases not matched to a gene: 7. The CDR3 totals 14 residues. Germline assignment: CDR1 GTSNPN and CDR2 SVGIG (reference sequence). In DNA, the CDR3 is TGTGCCTGGAAAGGGGGACAGGGACCCTATGGCTACACCTTC. Translated: CAWKGGQGPYGYTF. Full variable domain (remainder filled in from reference TRBV30 and TRBJ1-2): SQTIHQWPATLVQPVGSPLSLECTVEGTSNPNLYWYRQAAGRGLQLLFYSVGIGQISSEVPQNLSASRPQDRQFILSSKKLLLSDSGFYLCAWKGGQGPYGYTFGSGTRLTVV.

This clone is a singleton in its sample. J is TRBJ2-7 and V is TRBV19; 9 bases map to TRBD1. Per germline, CDR1 LNHDA and CDR2 SQIVND (reference sequence). V shed 5 bases and J 5 bases; nucleotides not matched to a gene: 16. The CDR3 sequence is 17 residues long. This CDR3 is CASSQYSRQGVKDEQYF. CDR3 coding DNA: TGTGCCAGTAGTCAATACTCGCGACAGGGGGTTAAAGACGAGCAGTACTTC. The full variable domain, with the rest looked up from reference TRBV19 and TRBJ2-7, is DGGITQSPKYLFRKEGQNVTLSCEQNLNHDAMYWYRQDPGQGLRLIYYSQIVNDFQKGDIAEGYSVSREKKESFPLTVTSAQKNPTAFYLCASSQYSRQGVKDEQYFGPGTRLTVT.

The chain joins TRBV5-4 to TRBJ2-2; 7 nucleotides line up with TRBD2. Germline CDR1 and CDR2: SGHNT and YYREEE (reference sequence). The CDR3 has 18 amino acids. The V and J ends lost 4 bases and 2 bases, in that order; junction bases with no gene match: 14. CDR3 coding DNA: TGTGCCAGCAGCGACGGAGGGAGGGCTTCTTTAAACACCGGGGAGCTGTTTTTT. It encodes CASSDGGRASLNTGELFF.

The chain is built from TRBV6-1 and TRBJ1-5, with TRBD1 matching over 8 bases. V trimming: 0 bases; J trimming: 4 bases; junction bases outside the gene matches: 5. Germline CDR1 reads MNHNS; CDR2 reads SASEGT. The CDR3 runs 16 residues. CDR3 sequence: CASSEATGGINQPQHF. CDR3 nucleotides: TGTGCCAGCAGTGAAGCTACAGGGGGAATTAATCAGCCCCAGCATTTT.